A single sample is the source of the 22 T cell receptor beta chains below, sequenced in a study of cytomegalovirus exposure and HLA in healthy donors. PCR was performed using 60 Vbeta and 13 Jbeta primers. Assay: immunoSEQ multiplex PCR; the TCRdb copy retains only in-frame clones and omits some. Of nearly 300,000 clones listed, roughly 90% are singletons. What was sequenced was PBMCs. Every receptor here comes from a man aged 40-49 years in good health and CMV-seropositive.

This rearrangement joins TRBV7-2 to TRBJ1-5, with D uncertain. Germline CDR1 is SGHTA and CDR2 is FQGNSA. The V end lost 1 base, the J end lost 7 bases, and 8 bases lay between the germline ends. The CDR3 has 13 residues. The CDR3, as DNA: TGTGCCAGCAGCTTAGAAAGACACCAGCCCCAGCATTTT. Residues: CASSLERHQPQHF. The full variable domain, rest sourced from reference TRBV7-2 and TRBJ1-5, is GAGVSQSPSNKVTEKGKDVELRCDPISGHTALYWYRQSLGQGLEFLIYFQGNSAPDKSGLPSDRFSAERTGGSVSTLTIQRTQQEDSAVYLCASSLERHQPQHFGDGTRLSIL.

The chain has TRBV18 and TRBJ2-5; 10 bases fit TRBD1. V lost 3 bases, J lost 2 bases, and 3 bases stayed unmatched. Germline V gene data show CDR1 as KGHSH and CDR2 as LQKENI. The CDR3 extends over 15 amino acids. The CDR3 here is CASSPGQGYQETQYF. The CDR3 nucleotides are TGTGCCAGCTCACCGGGACAGGGGTATCAAGAGACCCAGTACTTC.

The V and J genes are TRBV7-9 and TRBJ2-3, with 12 nucleotides matching TRBD2. V was pared by 6 bases and J by 4 bases, with 5 bases of the junction left unmatched. The CDR3 sequence is 15 residues long. CDR1 and CDR2 from the germline V gene are SEHNR and FQNEAQ (reference sequence). The CDR3 here is CASRSSGRESDTQYF. In nucleotides, the CDR3 is TGTGCCAGCAGGTCTAGCGGGAGGGAATCAGATACGCAGTATTTT.

V and J are TRBV2 and TRBJ1-1; maybe TRBD1 (6 bases). Germline V lookup: CDR1 SNHLY, CDR2 FYNNEI. The CDR3 is made up of 15 amino acids. V was pared by 6 bases and J by 1 base, with 15 bases between. DNA for the CDR3: TGTGCCAGCAGCGAGTATGGACAGAGGAACACTGAAGCTTTCTTT. This encodes CASSEYGQRNTEAFF.

This clone was observed a few times. V usage is TRBV4-3 and J usage is TRBJ2-6; D is undetermined. V was trimmed by 4 bases and J by 5 bases, leaving 6 bases between them. The CDR3 has 13 residues. The germline CDR1 and CDR2 sequences are LGHNA and YSLEER. The CDR3 loop is CASSPEWANVLTF. DNA of the CDR3: TGCGCCAGCAGCCCGGAGTGGGCCAACGTCCTGACTTTC.

This chain uses TRBV5-8 with TRBJ2-3; D unresolved. Per the germline V gene, CDR1 is SGHTS and CDR2 is YDEGEE. The CDR3 has 12 residues. V was shortened by 4 bases and J by 2 bases, with 5 bases between the two germline ends. As DNA, the CDR3 is TGTGCCAGCAGCCCCTACACAGATACGCAGTATTTT. Protein: CASSPYTDTQYF.

The CDR3: CASSFRDRASGNTIYF. The CDR3 nucleotides are TGTGCCAGCAGCTTCAGGGACAGGGCCTCTGGAAACACCATATATTTT. The chain links TRBV5-4 to TRBJ1-3, with 9 bases matching TRBD1. This CDR3 contains 16 residues. Germline loops: CDR1 SGHNT, CDR2 YYREEE (reference sequence). The V and J ends lost 2 bases and 0 bases, in that order; junction bases with no gene match: 3. The full variable domain, completed using reference TRBV5-4 and TRBJ1-3, is ETGVTQSPTHLIKTRGQQVTLRCSSQSGHNTVSWYQQALGQGPQFIFQYYREEENGRGNFPPRFSGLQFPNYSSELNVNALELDDSALYLCASSFRDRASGNTIYFGEGSWLTVV.

Of note for this clone: The sample has other DNA sequences that encode this CDR3 too. The chain recombines TRBV6-5 with TRBJ2-3; 11 bases fit TRBD1. After removal of 6 bases from V and 8 bases from J, the junction contained 10 bases not matched to a gene. Germline V gene sequence: CDR1 MNHEY, CDR2 SVGAGI. There are 15 residues in the CDR3. The CDR3, as DNA: TGTGCCAGCAGCACTACCGGGACAGGGGGTGGTACGCAGTATTTT. Translated, it gives CASSTTGTGGGTQYF.

The chain is built from TRBV19 and TRBJ2-7; a possible D gene is TRBD1 (5 bases). This CDR3 comprises 16 residues. Deletions cut 2 bases from V and 0 bases from J, with 14 bases between. Germline values: CDR1 LNHDA, CDR2 SQIVND (reference sequence). As DNA, the CDR3 is TGTGCCAGTAGTATATGGGGCGGTACGGGCTCCTACGAGCAGTACTTC. It is translated as CASSIWGGTGSYEQYF.

The genes are TRBV7-2 and TRBJ1-1, with TRBD1 identical over 8 bases. Germline V gives CDR1 SGHTA, CDR2 FQGNSA. J gave up 5 bases and V 5 bases, and 7 bases lay outside the gene matches. The CDR3 is 14 amino acids. The CDR3 region has the DNA TGTGCCAGCAGCCCTTGGACAGGGCAAACTGAAGCTTTCTTT. Its protein product is CASSPWTGQTEAFF.

The gene calls are TRBV19 and TRBJ2-1, with 7 bases matching TRBD1. The junction had 5 bases not matched to a gene; V was cut back by 3 bases and J by 3 bases. The CDR3 totals 15 residues. Germline loops: CDR1 LNHDA, CDR2 SQIVND (reference sequence). CDR3 amino acids: CASSMLPGGYNEQFF. CDR3 bases: TGTGCCAGTAGTATGTTACCAGGGGGCTACAATGAGCAGTTCTTC.

This clone was observed a handful of times. The chain couples TRBV18 to TRBJ1-1; D is ambiguous. Trimming removed 1 base from V and 3 bases from J, with 9 bases in between. The CDR3 is 14 residues long. Looked up from germline, CDR1 is KGHSH and CDR2 is LQKENI. The CDR3 loop is CASSPLLSDTEAFF. The CDR3 bases are TGTGCCAGCTCACCACTGTTGTCGGACACTGAAGCTTTCTTT.

The chain employs TRBV25-1 and TRBJ1-1, with D uncertain. With 6 bases removed from V and 5 bases from J, the gap between germline ends came to 7 bases. This CDR3 contains 11 residues. Germline V gene data show CDR1 as MGHDK and CDR2 as SYGVNS. CDR3 sequence (DNA): TGTGCCAGCAGCCTGAGGACTGAAGCTTTCTTT. Translating it yields CASSLRTEAFF.

This rearrangement joins TRBV19 to TRBJ2-5, with 8 bases fitting TRBD1. The CDR3 spans 15 residues. CDR1 is LNHDA and CDR2 is SQIVND in the germline V gene (reference sequence). The V and J ends lost 4 bases and 2 bases, in that order; junction bases with no gene match: 6. The CDR3 bases are TGTGCCAGTAGTAATCAACGGACAGGGCAAGAGACCCAGTACTTC. It translates to CASSNQRTGQETQYF.

This clone came up once. One junction end disagrees with the germline gene, perhaps due to a read error. Other nucleotide sequences from this sample produce the same CDR3. This rearrangement joins TRBV28 to TRBJ2-7; 7 nucleotides match TRBD1. This CDR3 comprises 14 residues. CDR1 is MDHEN and CDR2 is SYDVKM in the germline V gene. DNA of the CDR3: TGTGCCAGTAGTTTAGAGGGACAGACCTACGAGCAGTACTTC. Translating it yields CASSLEGQTYEQYF.

This clone showed up just a few times. The chain is built from TRBV28 and TRBJ1-5, with 9 bases identical to TRBD1. V lost 5 bases, J lost 9 bases, and 14 bases stayed unmatched. This CDR3 region has 16 residues. Germline V gene sequence: CDR1 MDHEN, CDR2 SYDVKM. CDR3 nucleotide sequence: TGTGCCAGCAGTCCCCCGGGACAGGGCCGGTTTTCGCCCCAGCATTTT. Its translation is CASSPPGQGRFSPQHF.

This clone was counted a few times. This chain connects TRBV13 to TRBJ1-1; D unresolved. The CDR3 sequence is 16 residues long. Trimming removed 0 bases at V and 4 bases at J, with 15 bases between. Looked up from germline, CDR1 is PRHDT and CDR2 is FYEKMQ (reference sequence). The CDR3 DNA sequence: TGTGCCAGCAGCTTAGGTTCGACCCGGGAAAGCACTGAAGCTTTCTTT. Protein: CASSLGSTRESTEAFF.

A single count supports this clone. The chain is built from TRBV5-6 and TRBJ1-1; D is possibly TRBD1 (5 bases). In germline, CDR1 is SGHDT, CDR2 YYEEEE. Deletions cut 1 base from V and 6 bases from J, with 16 bases between. The CDR3 is made up of 15 amino acids. CDR3 protein: CASSLSSGIEPEAFF. As DNA, the CDR3 is TGTGCCAGCAGCTTGAGTTCAGGGATTGAACCTGAAGCTTTCTTT.

The V gene is TRBV4-1, the J gene TRBJ2-7; TRBD1 is a possible D gene (6 bases). CDR1 is MGHRA, CDR2 YSYEKL, per germline. The CDR3 extends over 14 amino acids. Trimming removed 4 bases from V and 3 bases from J, with 13 bases in between. The CDR3 loop is CASSRDRGGYEQYF. In DNA form, the CDR3 reads TGCGCCAGCAGCCGCGACAGAGGGGGCTACGAGCAGTACTTC.

This clone was observed a handful of times. The chain couples TRBV6-5 to TRBJ2-1; 9 bases are shared with TRBD1. J was trimmed by 5 bases and V by 0 bases; bases with no gene match: 5. Germline V gene lookup returns CDR1 MNHEY and CDR2 SVGAGI. This CDR3 has 16 amino acids. CDR3 coding DNA: TGTGCCAGCAGTTACTCCGCGGGACAGGGTGACAATGAGCAGTTCTTC. Translated: CASSYSAGQGDNEQFF.

This clone was counted at least ten times. This rearrangement joins TRBV6-5 to TRBJ1-2; 8 bases match TRBD1. The CDR3 totals 14 residues. V was pared by 6 bases and J by 6 bases, with 9 bases of the junction left unmatched. Germline CDR1 MNHEY, CDR2 SVGAGI. CDR3 protein: CASRKTGDEDGYTF. In DNA, the CDR3 is TGTGCCAGCAGAAAGACAGGGGACGAGGATGGCTACACCTTC.

The V call is TRBV30, the J call TRBJ1-1; no firm D call. Trimming left V 4 bases short and J 4 bases short, with 16 bases between. This CDR3 comprises 14 residues. Germline assignment: CDR1 GTSNPN and CDR2 SVGIG (reference sequence). CDR3 residues: CAWTLPLGVTEAFF. The CDR3 DNA follows: TGTGCCTGGACCCTACCCCTCGGGGTCACTGAAGCTTTCTTT.